A selection of T cell receptor beta chains follows, all from one sample in a study of T cell responses to AZD1222 COVID-19 vaccine. Repertoires were generated with immunoSEQ multiplex PCR, while TCRdb's copy carries only in-frame clones and drops some. The table has 40,000 to 65,000 clones, approximately 84% seen once; the top ten hold around 27%. The sample consisted of peripheral blood, taken on day 0 of AZD1222 vaccination. The receptors were sampled from an adult in good health. The CDR3 runs from the conserved cysteine through the conserved F or W. Each record gives: V gene, D gene, clone size, J gene, CDR3 length, CDR3 protein, CDR3 DNA. A D gene is named only where the DNA matches it firmly. A clone size is listed for some rows: how often the clone was seen (once, few, many), or a class if it is expanded.

>TRBV7-2|-|-|TRBJ1-1|14
CASSLEGSDTEAFF
TGTGCCAGCAGCTTAGAAGGGTCGGACACTGAAGCTTTCTTT
>TRBV4-2|-|-|TRBJ2-2|15
CASSQDGRVAGELFF
TGTGCCAGCAGCCAAGATGGAAGGGTGGCCGGGGAGCTGTTTTTT
>TRBV7-2|-|-|TRBJ2-7|15
CASSLRGTGRYEQYF
TGTGCCAGCAGTCTTAGGGGTACGGGAAGATACGAGCAGTACTTC
>TRBV18|-|-|TRBJ2-5|14
CASSRIGEGETQYF
TGTGCCAGCTCACGTATCGGGGAAGGGGAGACCCAGTACTTC
>TRBV9|TRBD2|once|TRBJ2-2|16
CASSVASSGSSGELFF
TGTGCCAGCAGCGTAGCTTCTAGCGGGAGTTCCGGGGAGCTGTTTTTT
>TRBV18|TRBD2|-|TRBJ2-3|17
CASSPTSGSQSTDTQYF
TGTGCCAGCTCACCGACTAGCGGGAGCCAGAGCACAGATACGCAGTATTTT
>TRBV6-5|-|-|TRBJ2-3|14
CASTPAGDTDTQYF
TGTGCCAGCACACCCGCCGGGGACACAGATACGCAGTATTTT
>TRBV10-3|TRBD1|-|TRBJ2-5|14
CAISDGQGKETQYF
TGTGCCATCAGTGATGGACAGGGCAAAGAGACCCAGTACTTC
>TRBV28|-|once|TRBJ1-6|15
CASSPPQGQRSPLHF
TGTGCCAGCAGTCCCCCCCAGGGTCAGCGTTCACCCCTCCACTTT
>TRBV9|-|-|TRBJ2-7|12
CASSVDSREQYF
TGTGCCAGCAGCGTTGACTCACGCGAGCAGTACTTC
>TRBV18|-|-|TRBJ2-3|15
CASSPVGSSTDTQYF
TGTGCCAGCTCACCAGTCGGTAGTTCCACAGATACGCAGTATTTT
>TRBV6-5|-|-|TRBJ1-5|15
CATRDRTHSNQPQHF
TGTGCCACCAGAGACAGGACTCATAGCAATCAGCCCCAGCATTTT
>TRBV3-1/TRBV3-2|-|-|TRBJ2-2|15
CASSRLATNTGELFF
TGTGCCAGCAGCCGCCTAGCGACGAACACCGGGGAGCTGTTTTTT
>TRBV11-2|-|-|TRBJ2-1|15
CASSLVGGSDNEQFF
TGTGCCAGCAGCTTAGTGGGGGGATCCGACAATGAGCAGTTCTTC
>TRBV15|-|-|TRBJ2-3|17
CATSREDPPRTTDTQYF
TGTGCCACCAGCAGGGAAGATCCTCCAAGGACGACAGATACGCAGTATTTT
>TRBV3-1/TRBV3-2|-|-|TRBJ1-1|16
CASSHRVRRLNTEAFF
TGTGCCAGCAGCCACAGGGTGCGGCGGTTGAACACTGAAGCTTTCTTT
>TRBV5-1|TRBD2|-|TRBJ2-1|16
CASSLIAGVMDNEQFF
TGCGCCAGCAGCTTAATAGCGGGAGTCATGGACAATGAGCAGTTCTTC
>TRBV5-4|-|-|TRBJ2-7|13
CASRKQGLYEQYF
TGTGCCAGCAGGAAACAGGGCCTCTACGAGCAGTACTTC
>TRBV9|-|-|TRBJ1-5|14
CASSVDGGNQPQHF
TGTGCCAGCAGCGTAGACGGGGGCAATCAGCCCCAGCATTTT
>TRBV6-5|-|few|TRBJ1-1|13
CASQDGQNTEAFF
TGTGCCAGTCAGGACGGTCAGAACACTGAAGCTTTCTTT
>TRBV28|-|-|TRBJ2-7|11
CASSPAYEQYF
TGTGCCAGCTCTCCCGCCTACGAGCAGTACTTC
>TRBV7-3|-|-|TRBJ2-7|15
CASSLGVGTYYEQYF
TGTGCCAGCAGCTTAGGGGTCGGGACCTACTACGAGCAGTACTTC
>TRBV7-2|-|-|TRBJ2-7|13
CASSLAGVGEQYF
TGTGCCAGCAGCTTAGCGGGAGTTGGCGAGCAGTACTTC
>TRBV18|-|-|TRBJ1-2|13
CASSPAQTDGYTF
TGTGCCAGCTCACCGGCACAGACGGATGGCTACACCTTC
>TRBV5-6|TRBD2|-|TRBJ2-1|15
CASSLGGRAYNEQFF
TGTGCCAGCAGCTTGGGCGGGAGGGCCTACAATGAGCAGTTCTTC
>TRBV25-1|-|-|TRBJ1-6|14
CASSEYGGGSPLHF
TGTGCCAGCAGTGAATACGGGGGAGGCTCACCCCTCCACTTT
>TRBV5-1|TRBD1|few|TRBJ1-6|15
CASSFLGQGMSPLHF
TGCGCCAGCAGCTTTCTGGGACAGGGTATGTCACCCCTCCACTTT
>TRBV7-3|TRBD1|-|TRBJ1-1|13
CASSLGTGAEAFF
TGTGCCAGCAGCTTGGGGACAGGGGCCGAAGCTTTCTTT
>TRBV11-1|TRBD2|-|TRBJ2-1|16
CASSLALAGGSNEQFF
TGTGCCAGCAGCTTAGCCCTAGCGGGAGGTAGCAATGAGCAGTTCTTC
>TRBV7-9|-|-|TRBJ2-7|14
CASSLEGPGREQYF
TGTGCCAGCAGCTTAGAAGGGCCGGGGCGCGAGCAGTACTTC
>TRBV19|-|-|TRBJ2-5|13
CASSPDGQETQYF
TGTGCCAGTAGCCCGGACGGCCAAGAGACCCAGTACTTC
>TRBV27|-|-|TRBJ2-1|14
CASSSDSTSLEQFF
TGTGCCAGCAGTTCCGACTCCACTAGCCTTGAGCAGTTCTTC
>TRBV7-6|TRBD2|once|TRBJ2-7|17
CASSSGLAGESSYEQYF
TGTGCCAGCAGCTCGGGACTAGCGGGAGAGAGCTCCTACGAGCAGTACTTC
>TRBV6-5|-|-|TRBJ1-6|14
CASVSSRGNSPLHF
TGTGCCAGCGTTTCCTCGAGGGGTAATTCACCCCTCCACTTT
>TRBV11-2|TRBD1|-|TRBJ2-1|15
CASSNLGTEDNEQFF
TGTGCCAGCAGCAACCTCGGGACAGAAGACAATGAGCAGTTCTTC
>TRBV6-5|TRBD1|-|TRBJ1-1|15
CASSPSGGENTEAFF
TGTGCCAGCAGTCCGTCAGGGGGTGAGAACACTGAAGCTTTCTTT
>TRBV27|-|few|TRBJ2-7|15
CASSLFGSVDYEQYF
TGTGCCAGCAGTTTATTCGGGAGCGTCGACTACGAGCAGTACTTC
>TRBV28|TRBD1|-|TRBJ1-5|16
CASSSETGGNNQPQHF
TGTGCCAGCAGTTCCGAGACAGGGGGCAACAATCAGCCCCAGCATTTT
>TRBV28|-|-|TRBJ1-4|14
CASSLRPPREKLFF
TGTGCCAGCAGTTTACGCCCCCCGAGGGAAAAACTGTTTTTT
>TRBV7-9|TRBD1|-|TRBJ1-2|16
CASSLTQGQGGEGYTF
TGTGCCAGCAGCTTAACTCAAGGACAGGGAGGCGAAGGCTACACCTTC
>TRBV12-3/TRBV12-4|-|-|TRBJ1-6|12
CASSLGGSPLHF
TGTGCCAGCAGTCTCGGGGGATCACCCCTCCACTTT
>TRBV6-2/TRBV6-3|-|-|TRBJ1-5|14
CASSYSSRFQPQHF
TGTGCCAGCAGTTATTCTTCCCGATTCCAGCCCCAGCATTTT
>TRBV5-1|-|-|TRBJ1-1|13
CASSLDGDTEAFF
TGCGCCAGCAGCCTCGATGGCGACACTGAAGCTTTCTTT
>TRBV29-1|-|-|TRBJ1-2|13
CSVPTGGHYGYTF
TGCAGCGTGCCGACAGGAGGACACTATGGCTACACCTTC
>TRBV18|-|-|TRBJ1-6|13
CATVSGVDSPLHF
TGTGCCACCGTCTCGGGGGTTGATTCACCCCTCCACTTT
>TRBV29-1|TRBD2|-|TRBJ2-1|14
CSVDSGESYNEQFF
TGCAGCGTAGATAGCGGGGAATCCTACAATGAGCAGTTCTTC
>TRBV6-1|-|-|TRBJ1-5|14
CASSEQGNNQPQHF
TGTGCCAGCAGTGAACAGGGGAACAATCAGCCCCAGCATTTT
>TRBV7-8|TRBD1|-|TRBJ2-4|18
CASSQEGTAFLAKNIQYF
TGTGCCAGCAGCCAAGAAGGGACAGCCTTCCTAGCCAAAAACATTCAGTACTTC
>TRBV11-2|-|-|TRBJ2-3|14
CASSPWNPPDTQYF
TGTGCCAGCAGCCCCTGGAACCCACCAGATACGCAGTATTTT
>TRBV6-5|-|-|TRBJ1-5|14
CASRLLVGNQPQHF
TGTGCCAGCAGACTACTGGTGGGCAATCAGCCCCAGCATTTT
>TRBV5-4|-|-|TRBJ2-3|17
CASSPAGGTRQGDTQYF
TGTGCCAGCAGCCCTGCAGGGGGGACACGGCAAGGGGATACGCAGTATTTT
>TRBV14|-|-|TRBJ1-2|15
CASSPTREGLYGYTF
TGTGCCAGCAGCCCAACGCGGGAGGGCCTCTATGGCTACACCTTC
>TRBV5-1|TRBD2|once|TRBJ2-1|16
CASTRGGREVGNEQFF
TGCGCCAGCACCAGAGGGGGGCGGGAGGTCGGAAATGAGCAGTTCTTC
>TRBV7-2|TRBD1|-|TRBJ1-5|15
CASSLDRGRNQPQHF
TGTGCCAGCAGCTTAGACAGGGGTCGAAATCAGCCCCAGCATTTT
>TRBV6-1|-|many|TRBJ1-3|14
CASSDGNSGNTIYF
TGTGCCAGCAGTGACGGGAACTCTGGAAACACCATATATTTT
>TRBV5-6|-|-|TRBJ1-6|15
CASSSRALPNSPLHF
TGTGCCAGCAGCTCACGAGCCCTTCCTAATTCACCCCTCCACTTT
>TRBV19|-|-|TRBJ2-5|13
CASSIYDGGTQYF
TGTGCCAGTAGTATCTATGACGGGGGGACCCAGTACTTC
>TRBV7-2|-|-|TRBJ1-2|14
CASSARTDPNGYTF
TGTGCCAGCAGCGCGCGGACAGACCCTAATGGCTACACCTTC
>TRBV30|-|-|TRBJ1-3|12
CAWRTYADTIYF
TGTGCCTGGAGAACCTACGCAGACACCATATATTTT
>TRBV19|-|-|TRBJ1-5|14
CACKGDGSNQPQHF
TGTGCCTGCAAGGGAGACGGGAGCAATCAGCCCCAGCATTTT